The rows below give T cell receptor beta chains drawn from one sample of a study of T-cell memory formation after mild COVID-19. Each CDR3 protein gets one entry after TCRdb re-called the 5' RACE reads with MiXCR. The table lists fewer than 700,000 distinct CDR3 sequences, about 20% of them singletons, with 7% to 9% in the top ten. Sequencing was done on a sample of PBMCs or a T cell subset sorted from them (not recorded which). These receptors were taken from an adult woman who had mild COVID-19 (a few samples of this study predate the infection). Cell type and time point are not known. Each CDR3 is given with its conserved first and last residue. The order of the fields is CDR3 protein, CDR3 DNA, D gene, V gene, clone size, J gene. A D gene is named only where the DNA matches it firmly. Size values are once, few and many counts, or a class for expanded clones, and some rows have none.

CDR3: CASTLGHRGLFF; DNA: TGTGCCAGCACCTTGGGACACCGGGGACTGTTTTTT; D: .; V: TRBV12-3/TRBV12-4; size: .; J: TRBJ1-4
CDR3: CASRTGYSNQPQHF; DNA: TGTGCCAGCCGGACAGGTTATAGCAATCAGCCCCAGCATTTT; D: TRBD1; V: TRBV28; size: .; J: TRBJ1-5
CDR3: CAWSAHRGPDYGYTF; DNA: TGTGCCTGGAGTGCCCACAGGGGACCCGACTATGGCTACACCTTC; D: TRBD1; V: TRBV30; size: .; J: TRBJ1-2
CDR3: CATSRGRETSGWVEQFF; DNA: TGTGCCACCAGCAGAGGTCGAGAGACTAGCGGGTGGGTTGAGCAGTTCTTC; D: TRBD2; V: TRBV15; size: few; J: TRBJ2-1
CDR3: CAWSNGYGTYNEQFF; DNA: TGTGCCTGGAGCAACGGGTATGGAACCTACAATGAGCAGTTCTTC; D: .; V: TRBV30; size: few; J: TRBJ2-1
CDR3: CASTSVGQGRGYTF; DNA: TGTGCCAGCACCTCCGTGGGGCAGGGGCGCGGCTACACCTTC; D: .; V: TRBV5-6; size: .; J: TRBJ1-2
CDR3: CASSSTGQGAGGNTIYF; DNA: TGCGCCAGCAGCTCAACGGGACAGGGGGCTGGTGGAAACACCATATATTTT; D: TRBD1; V: TRBV5-1; size: .; J: TRBJ1-3
CDR3: CASSLWTGWLNTEAFF; DNA: TGTGCCAGCAGCTTGTGGACAGGGTGGCTGAACACTGAAGCTTTCTTT; D: TRBD1; V: TRBV7-9; size: few; J: TRBJ1-1
CDR3: CASSDRVGSYEQYF; DNA: TGTGCCAGCAGCGACAGGGTGGGCTCCTACGAGCAGTACTTC; D: TRBD1; V: TRBV3-1; size: few; J: TRBJ2-7
CDR3: CASSDGGALMNEQFF; DNA: TGTGCCAGCAGCGACGGGGGGGCGTTAATGAATGAGCAGTTCTTC; D: TRBD2; V: TRBV11-2; size: .; J: TRBJ2-1
CDR3: CASRKWGQPQHF; DNA: TGTGCCAGCAGGAAATGGGGTCAGCCCCAGCATTTT; D: .; V: TRBV12-3/TRBV12-4; size: .; J: TRBJ1-5
CDR3: CAWSAGISNQPQHF; DNA: TGTGCCTGGAGTGCCGGGATCAGCAATCAGCCCCAGCATTTT; D: .; V: TRBV30; size: many; J: TRBJ1-5
CDR3: CATSAPDDTSTDTQYF; DNA: TGTGCCACCAGTGCCCCGGATGATACAAGCACAGATACGCAGTATTTT; D: .; V: TRBV24-1; size: .; J: TRBJ2-3
CDR3: CASSSFRGRFDEGGYEQYF; DNA: TGTGCCAGCAGCTCCTTCAGGGGGCGATTCGACGAAGGCGGGTACGAGCAGTACTTC; D: TRBD1; V: TRBV7-9; size: .; J: TRBJ2-7
CDR3: CSARRRGNQETQYF; DNA: TGCAGTGCTAGAAGGCGGGGAAACCAAGAGACCCAGTACTTC; D: .; V: TRBV20-1; size: .; J: TRBJ2-5
CDR3: CSAEPGLDIYNEQFF; DNA: TGCAGTGCCGAACCGGGACTAGACATCTACAATGAGCAGTTCTTC; D: TRBD2; V: TRBV20-1; size: .; J: TRBJ2-1
CDR3: CASSAQKRNEQFF; DNA: TGTGCCAGCAGCGCCCAAAAGCGGAATGAGCAGTTCTTC; D: .; V: TRBV12-3/TRBV12-4; size: many; J: TRBJ2-1
CDR3: CSGGQLYSNQPQHF; DNA: TGCAGCGGTGGGCAGTTGTATAGCAATCAGCCCCAGCATTTT; D: .; V: TRBV20-1; size: .; J: TRBJ1-5
CDR3: CASSQGALIRFSEQYF; DNA: TGTGCCAGCAGCCAAGGGGCACTCATTCGTTTTTCGGAGCAGTACTTC; D: .; V: TRBV3-1; size: .; J: TRBJ2-7
CDR3: CSGQKDSSGYYTDTQYF; DNA: TGCAGTGGCCAGAAGGATTCTAGCGGTTACTACACAGATACGCAGTATTTT; D: TRBD2; V: TRBV20-1; size: .; J: TRBJ2-3
CDR3: CASSILKRGNTEAFF; DNA: TGTGCCAGTAGTATCCTCAAACGAGGGAACACTGAAGCTTTCTTT; D: .; V: TRBV19; size: .; J: TRBJ1-1
CDR3: CASSLEGARYEQYF; DNA: TGCGCCAGCAGCTTGGAAGGGGCTCGTTACGAGCAGTACTTC; D: .; V: TRBV5-1; size: .; J: TRBJ2-7
CDR3: CASSDSWWDLYSNQPQHF; DNA: TGTGCCAGCAGTGATTCATGGTGGGACCTTTATAGCAATCAGCCCCAGCATTTT; D: .; V: TRBV6-1; size: .; J: TRBJ1-5
CDR3: CASSVGDGAYEQYF; DNA: TGTGCCAGCTCGGTGGGGGACGGGGCCTACGAGCAGTACTTC; D: .; V: TRBV9; size: .; J: TRBJ2-7
CDR3: CAISDLGREGETQYF; DNA: TGTGCCATCAGTGATCTAGGCAGGGAAGGGGAGACCCAGTACTTC; D: .; V: TRBV10-3; size: .; J: TRBJ2-5
CDR3: CASSFDSVYNEQFF; DNA: TGTGCCAGCAGTTTTGATAGTGTCTACAATGAGCAGTTCTTC; D: .; V: TRBV12-3/TRBV12-4; size: .; J: TRBJ2-1
CDR3: CASSQDRPASTDTQYF; DNA: TGTGCCAGCAGCCAAGATCGGCCAGCTAGCACAGATACGCAGTATTTT; D: .; V: TRBV3-1; size: few; J: TRBJ2-3
CDR3: CASSLDWGRPQHF; DNA: TGTGCCAGCAGCTTAGACTGGGGGAGGCCCCAGCATTTT; D: .; V: TRBV7-9; size: few; J: TRBJ1-5
CDR3: CSVTRTGSSSYNEQFF; DNA: TGCAGCGTTACGCGGACAGGGTCCAGCTCCTACAATGAGCAGTTCTTC; D: TRBD1; V: TRBV29-1; size: .; J: TRBJ2-1
CDR3: CATSGGRSTDTQYF; DNA: TGTGCCACCAGCGGGGGGCGTAGCACAGATACGCAGTATTTT; D: .; V: TRBV24-1; size: .; J: TRBJ2-3
CDR3: CASSPGTVNTGELFF; DNA: TGTGCCAGCAGCCCCGGGACAGTCAACACCGGGGAGCTGTTTTTT; D: TRBD1; V: TRBV7-3; size: .; J: TRBJ2-2
CDR3: CASSGRNREAFF; DNA: TGTGCCAGCAGTGGAAGGAACAGGGAAGCTTTCTTT; D: .; V: TRBV2; size: once; J: TRBJ1-1
CDR3: CASSTLSVGIDNEQFF; DNA: TGTGCCAGCAGTACCTTAAGCGTCGGTATCGACAATGAGCAGTTCTTC; D: .; V: TRBV12-3/TRBV12-4; size: .; J: TRBJ2-1
CDR3: CASSLVRGLGETQYF; DNA: TGTGCCAGCAGCTTAGTAAGGGGGCTCGGAGAGACCCAGTACTTC; D: TRBD1; V: TRBV11-2; size: .; J: TRBJ2-5
CDR3: CATSGTSGSYEQYF; DNA: TGTGCCACCTCCGGGACTAGCGGCTCCTACGAGCAGTACTTC; D: TRBD2; V: TRBV10-3; size: few; J: TRBJ2-7
CDR3: CASSLEGQGARGYTF; DNA: TGTGCCAGCAGCTTGGAGGGACAGGGGGCGCGTGGCTACACCTTC; D: TRBD1; V: TRBV5-4; size: .; J: TRBJ1-2
CDR3: CAWSPHVSAGEFF; DNA: TGTGCCTGGAGCCCTCATGTATCGGCTGGCGAGTTCTTC; D: .; V: TRBV30; size: many; J: TRBJ2-1
CDR3: CATSEARGTEAFF; DNA: TGTGCCACCAGTGAGGCCCGGGGGACTGAAGCTTTCTTT; D: .; V: TRBV24-1; size: .; J: TRBJ1-1
CDR3: CASSLAGKSSAEQYF; DNA: TGCGCCAGCAGCTTGGCCGGCAAATCATCGGCCGAGCAGTACTTC; D: .; V: TRBV5-1; size: .; J: TRBJ2-7
CDR3: CASKDGTSSSGELFF; DNA: TGTGCCAGCAAGGACGGGACTAGCAGCAGCGGGGAGCTGTTTTTT; D: TRBD2; V: TRBV6-6; size: .; J: TRBJ2-2
CDR3: CASSQAPGTDEKLFF; DNA: TGCGCCAGCAGCCAAGCTCCCGGGACTGATGAAAAACTGTTTTTT; D: .; V: TRBV4-1; size: .; J: TRBJ1-4
CDR3: CASSLATSAIYGYTF; DNA: TGTGCCAGCAGCTTAGCCACCTCGGCGATCTATGGCTACACCTTC; D: .; V: TRBV11-2; size: .; J: TRBJ1-2
CDR3: CASSEGWASGSYEQYF; DNA: TGTGCCAGCAGTGAAGGTTGGGCTAGCGGGAGTTACGAGCAGTACTTC; D: TRBD2; V: TRBV2; size: .; J: TRBJ2-7
CDR3: CSARPQGVGNTIYF; DNA: TGCAGTGCTAGACCCCAGGGAGTTGGAAACACCATATATTTT; D: .; V: TRBV20-1; size: few; J: TRBJ1-3
CDR3: CASSQDPAPSTDTQYF; DNA: TGTGCCAGCAGCCAAGATCCGGCCCCTAGCACAGATACGCAGTATTTT; D: .; V: TRBV4-2; size: few; J: TRBJ2-3
CDR3: CASSSSEEETQYF; DNA: TGCGCCAGCAGCTCAAGCGAGGAAGAGACCCAGTACTTC; D: .; V: TRBV5-1; size: few; J: TRBJ2-5
CDR3: CASSNDRSGYTF; DNA: TGTGCCAGCAGTAACGACAGGAGCGGCTACACCTTC; D: .; V: TRBV6-5; size: .; J: TRBJ1-2
CDR3: CATKERDNTGELFF; DNA: TGTGCCACCAAGGAGCGGGACAACACCGGGGAGCTGTTTTTT; D: TRBD2; V: TRBV12-3/TRBV12-4; size: .; J: TRBJ2-2
CDR3: CASSVDPLRPNSPLHF; DNA: TGTGCCAGCAGCGTAGACCCCCTCCGTCCCAATTCACCCCTCCACTTT; D: .; V: TRBV9; size: .; J: TRBJ1-6
CDR3: CASSEWPLYEQYF; DNA: TGTGCCAGCAGTGAATGGCCTCTGTACGAGCAGTACTTC; D: .; V: TRBV25-1; size: few; J: TRBJ2-7
CDR3: CASSYSIGVSTDTQYF; DNA: TGTGCCAGCAGTTACTCGATCGGCGTCTCCACAGATACGCAGTATTTT; D: .; V: TRBV6-2/TRBV6-3; size: .; J: TRBJ2-3
CDR3: CASSRDRGLSEAFF; DNA: TGTGCCAGCAGTCGGGACAGGGGGCTTTCTGAAGCTTTCTTT; D: TRBD1; V: TRBV6-5; size: .; J: TRBJ1-1
CDR3: CSVGQQVAEAFF; DNA: TGCAGCGTTGGTCAACAGGTCGCTGAAGCTTTCTTT; D: .; V: TRBV29-1; size: .; J: TRBJ1-1
CDR3: CASSMGTGWSTEAFF; DNA: TGTGCCAGTAGTATGGGGACAGGGTGGAGCACTGAAGCTTTCTTT; D: TRBD1; V: TRBV19; size: .; J: TRBJ1-1
CDR3: CASSQDLRYEQYF; DNA: TGCGCCAGCAGCCAAGATCTAAGATACGAGCAGTACTTC; D: .; V: TRBV4-1; size: few; J: TRBJ2-7
CDR3: CATSDPSGTSGRTDTQYF; DNA: TGTGCCACCAGTGATCCCAGCGGGACTAGCGGTCGCACAGATACGCAGTATTTT; D: TRBD2; V: TRBV24-1; size: .; J: TRBJ2-3
CDR3: CASSLGLAGAGETQYF; DNA: TGTGCCAGCAGCTTAGGGCTAGCGGGAGCGGGGGAGACCCAGTACTTC; D: TRBD2; V: TRBV11-2; size: .; J: TRBJ2-5
CDR3: CASSSDIAHYGYTF; DNA: TGTGCCAGCAGCTCTGACATTGCCCACTATGGCTACACCTTC; D: .; V: TRBV14; size: .; J: TRBJ1-2
CDR3: CASSYAATDTQYF; DNA: TGTGCCAGCAGTTATGCGGCCACAGATACGCAGTATTTT; D: .; V: TRBV27; size: few; J: TRBJ2-3